The 25 T cell receptor beta chains below were found in one sample sequenced in a study of Ad26.COV2.S vaccination and SARS-CoV-2 variants. As for treatment: over 15 received Ad26.COV2.S at low or high dose, single or two shots; roughly five received placebo; per-sample allocation not given. After the first vaccine or placebo injection, samples were drawn on day 63. Clones were sequenced by immunoSEQ multiplex PCR, and TCRdb holds only the in-frame ones, with some missing. The table has approximately 410,000 clones, 92% seen once. The sequencing here drew on peripheral blood, taken in a trial of Ad26.COV2.S vaccine versus placebo. These receptors were taken from a person between 18 and 65 years old who received the Ad26.COV2.S COVID-19 vaccine or a placebo.

In nucleotides, the CDR3 is TGTGCCAGAAATATGGGCAGCAATCAGCCCCAGCATTTT. Translation gives CARNMGSNQPQHF. The gene calls are TRBV21-1 and TRBJ1-5; the D call of TRBD1 is as the table states it, not checked on the DNA. TRBV21-1 is assigned pseudogene status. The CDR3 extends over 13 amino acids.

Notes on this clone: A read error may account for a junction end that differs from germline. The chain combines TRBV28 with TRBJ1-2, with D perhaps matching TRBD1 (5 bases). Germline V gives CDR1 MDHEN, CDR2 SYDVKM. This CDR3 is built from 16 residues. The CDR3 region is CASRLWGLGAGYGYTF. The CDR3 DNA is TGTGCCAGCAGGTTATGGGGCCTCGGGGCGGGGTATGGCTACACCTTC.

With respect to this clone: This same CDR3 is encoded by further DNA sequences in the sample. The chain combines TRBV20-1 with TRBJ2-2; D call uncertain. CDR1 DFQATT and CDR2 SNEGSKA come from the germline V gene (reference sequence). The CDR3 has 11 residues. V lost 2 bases and J lost 5, with 3 bases in between. DNA for the CDR3: TGCAGTGCTAGAAGGACCGGGGAGCTGTTTTTT. Translation gives CSARRTGELFF.

V is TRBV9 and J is TRBJ2-3, with D maybe TRBD2 (5 bases). CDR1 is SGDLS and CDR2 is YYNGEE in the germline V gene. The V and J ends lost 5 bases and 1 base respectively, with 14 bases between them. This CDR3 contains 15 residues. In DNA form, the CDR3 reads TGTGCCAGCAGAGCCTTGGGAGCGCGCACAGATACGCAGTATTTT. Amino acids: CASRALGARTDTQYF.

This chain connects TRBV4-3 to TRBJ1-4; D not certain. The V gene lost 0 bases and the J gene lost 3 bases, with 20 bases spanning the gap. Looked up from germline, CDR1 is LGHNA and CDR2 is YSLEER. The CDR3 sequence is 19 residues long. The CDR3 sequence: CASSQDRSTVVMANEKLFF. The DNA for the CDR3 is TGCGCCAGCAGCCAAGATAGAAGCACAGTAGTGATGGCTAATGAAAAACTGTTTTTT.

V gene TRBV10-2 combines with J gene TRBJ2-2; a weak D match, TRBD2 (6 bases). This CDR3 region has 13 residues. Per the germline V gene, CDR1 is WSHSY and CDR2 is SAAADI. With 8 bases removed from V and 5 bases from J, the gap between germline ends came to 12 bases. The CDR3 sequence: CASDEGRTGELFF. The DNA of the CDR3 is TGCGCCAGCGATGAGGGGAGGACCGGGGAGCTGTTTTTT.

The V gene is TRBV19, the J gene TRBJ2-7; D is tentatively TRBD1 or TRBD2 (5 bases each). Germline V gene data show CDR1 as LNHDA and CDR2 as SQIVND (reference sequence). There are 14 residues in the CDR3. Deletions cut 6 bases from V and 3 bases from J, with 15 bases between. CDR3 DNA: TGTGCCAGTAGGCCCCCGGGGACCTTCTACGAGCAGTACTTC. Amino acids: CASRPPGTFYEQYF.

The V gene is TRBV10-3, the J gene TRBJ2-5; unclear D gene. Germline V CDR1 and CDR2: ENHRY, SYGVKD. The CDR3 sequence is 14 residues long. With 0 bases removed from V and 1 base from J, the gap between germline ends came to 6 bases. CDR3 in DNA: TGTGCCATCAGTGAGTCGGGCAGCCAAGAGACCCAGTACTTC. Its translation is CAISESGSQETQYF.

This chain uses TRBV5-6 with TRBJ2-7, with D maybe TRBD1 (5 bases). Germline-derived CDR1 and CDR2 are SGHDT and YYEEEE. Between the trimmed V and J ends, which lost 4 bases and 2 bases, there was a span of 13 bases. The CDR3 spans 14 residues. CDR3 residues: CASSHSTGPYEQYF. The CDR3 DNA sequence: TGTGCCAGCAGCCACAGCACAGGCCCCTACGAGCAGTACTTC.

V gene TRBV10-3 combines with J gene TRBJ2-7; no firm D call. V dropped 4 bases and J dropped 0 bases, with 10 bases sitting between them. Germline loops: CDR1 ENHRY, CDR2 SYGVKD. The CDR3 runs to 14 residues. CDR3 residues: CAISGMRSSYEQYF. Here the CDR3 DNA reads TGTGCCATCAGTGGAATGAGGAGCTCCTACGAGCAGTACTTC.

The rearrangement uses TRBV4-3 and TRBJ2-1, with 12 nucleotides matching TRBD2. The ends lost 3 bases at V and 0 bases at J; junction bases unmatched: 15. The CDR3 has 21 amino acids. Germline V gene lookup returns CDR1 LGHNA and CDR2 YSLEER. This chain's CDR3 is CASSHARVASGGDASYNEQFF. The CDR3 nucleotides read TGCGCCAGCAGCCATGCGAGGGTGGCTAGCGGGGGGGATGCCTCCTACAATGAGCAGTTCTTC.

This chain connects TRBV7-2 to TRBJ2-5; TRBD1 is a possible D gene (6 bases). V lost 1 base and J lost 4, with 7 bases in between. Germline V gives CDR1 SGHTA, CDR2 FQGNSA. The CDR3 contains 13 residues. CDR3 in amino acids: CASSLGGRETQYF. The CDR3 nucleotides read TGTGCCAGCAGCTTAGGGGGGCGAGAGACCCAGTACTTC.

This chain joins TRBV7-6 and TRBJ2-2; D gene ambiguous. The length of the CDR3 is 13 residues. Trimming cost V 1 base and J 6 bases, with 6 bases left between them. The V gene's germline CDR1 is SGHVS and CDR2 FNYEAQ. This CDR3 reads CASSLGVSGELFF. The DNA of the CDR3 is TGTGCCAGCAGCTTAGGAGTCTCCGGGGAGCTGTTTTTT.

J is TRBJ2-2 and V is TRBV4-3; TRBD1 aligns across 7 bases. The CDR3 is made up of 14 amino acids. The junction had 4 bases not matched to a gene; V was cut back by 8 bases and J by 1 base. From germline, CDR1 is LGHNA and CDR2 YSLEER. DNA for the CDR3: TGCGCCAGCCCGCGACAGGGGAACACCGGGGAGCTGTTTTTT. Translation: CASPRQGNTGELFF.

J is TRBJ2-5 and V is TRBV10-3; a weak D match, TRBD1 (6 bases). Germline values: CDR1 ENHRY, CDR2 SYGVKD. Trimming took 5 bases from V and 5 from J, leaving 12 bases between them. The CDR3 is 13 residues long. CDR3 in DNA: TGTGCCATCAGTCCCAGGGGTTTGGAGACCCAGTACTTC. The encoded protein is CAISPRGLETQYF.

The gene calls are TRBV27 and TRBJ2-1; D could derive from TRBD1 or TRBD2 (5 bases each). Germline CDR1 reads MNHEY; CDR2 reads SMNVEV (reference sequence). V was pared by 6 bases and J by 4 bases, with 19 bases between. The CDR3 has 16 amino acids. The DNA of the CDR3 is TGTGCCAGCAGAGGCTACCGGGACGGTGTATACAATGAGCAGTTCTTC. This encodes CASRGYRDGVYNEQFF.

The gene calls are TRBV19 and TRBJ2-7; TRBD1 aligns across 10 bases. V gave up 8 bases and J gave up 2 bases; unmatched junction bases: 9. Per germline, CDR1 LNHDA and CDR2 SQIVND (reference sequence). CDR3 length equals 15 residues. CDR3 region: CASAALGQGAYEQYF. In nucleotides, the CDR3 is TGTGCCAGTGCCGCTTTAGGACAGGGGGCCTACGAGCAGTACTTC.

The genes are TRBV24-1 and TRBJ2-1, with 8 bases matching TRBD1. This CDR3 spans 16 amino acids. Germline V gene data show CDR1 as KGHDR and CDR2 as SFDVKD. With V trimmed by 2 bases and J by 4 bases, 6 bases remained unmatched. The CDR3 is CATSDSQGADYNEQFF. CDR3 coding DNA: TGTGCCACCAGTGATTCCCAGGGGGCAGATTACAATGAGCAGTTCTTC.

This chain uses TRBV5-1 with TRBJ1-5; 7 nucleotides line up with TRBD1. Germline V gives CDR1 SGHRS, CDR2 YFSETQ. The CDR3 covers 16 residues. Unmatched junction bases numbered 12, after V lost 4 bases and J lost 5 bases. In nucleotides, the CDR3 is TGCGCCAGCAGCCCGCCCCACAGGGGATTCGATCAGCCCCAGCATTTT. It is translated as CASSPPHRGFDQPQHF.

Worth noting for this clone: Its ends do not fully match the called genes, so a read error is possible. The rearrangement joins TRBV7-6 to TRBJ2-5; weak D call: TRBD2 (6 bases). Germline assignment: CDR1 SGHVS and CDR2 FNYEAQ. The CDR3 has 11 amino acids. This CDR3 is CASSRYGTPDF. CDR3 coding DNA: TGTGCCAGCAGCCGCTATGGGACTCCCGACTTC. Full variable domain (outside the CDR3, taken from reference TRBV7-6 and TRBJ2-5): GAGVSQSPRYKVTKRGQDVALRCDPISGHVSLYWYRQALGQGPEFLTYFNYEAQQDKSGLPNDRFSAERPEGSISTLTIQRTEQRDSAMYRCASSRYGTPDFGPGTRLLVL.

The V gene is TRBV4-3, the J gene TRBJ1-3; the D gene is possibly TRBD1 (5 bases). V dropped 4 bases and J dropped 0 bases, with 10 bases sitting between them. This CDR3 is 15 amino acids long. Looked up from germline, CDR1 is LGHNA and CDR2 is YSLEER. In DNA, the CDR3 is TGCGCCAGCAGCCGAACGGACATCTCTGGAAACACCATATATTTT. This gives the protein CASSRTDISGNTIYF.

The V and J genes are TRBV2 and TRBJ1-1, with D unclear. This CDR3 region has 13 residues. In germline, CDR1 is SNHLY, CDR2 FYNNEI. The germline V and J ends were trimmed by 4 bases and 6 bases, with 12 bases remaining between them. The CDR3 DNA reads as TGTGCCAGCAGTGGTGGCGAATTGGCTGAAGCTTTCTTT. Translated, it gives CASSGGELAEAFF.

J is TRBJ1-4 and V is TRBV4-1; 8 nucleotides agree with TRBD1. The CDR3 totals 16 residues. With V trimmed by 6 bases and J by 0 bases, 6 bases remained unmatched. Germline V gives CDR1 MGHRA, CDR2 YSYEKL. The CDR3 sequence: CASRGQGQATNEKLFF. The CDR3, as DNA: TGCGCCAGCAGAGGACAGGGCCAGGCAACTAATGAAAAACTGTTTTTT.

The chain is built from TRBV14 and TRBJ2-7; perhaps TRBD1 as D (5 bases). The CDR3 sequence is 15 residues long. V shed 4 bases and J shed 2 bases, with 15 bases lying between them. Germline CDR1 and CDR2: SGHDN and FVKESK. The CDR3 DNA is TGTGCCAGCAGCCCCACAGGAATTCCGCCCTACGAGCAGTACTTC. Its protein is CASSPTGIPPYEQYF.

V usage is TRBV20-1 and J usage is TRBJ2-7, with D possibly TRBD1 on 5 matching bases. Trimming removed 3 bases at V and 3 bases at J, with 15 bases between. Germline V gene data show CDR1 as DFQATT and CDR2 as SNEGSKA (reference sequence). The CDR3 length is 14 residues. CDR3: CSASPGLGLYEQYF. The DNA of the CDR3 is TGCAGTGCTAGTCCTGGGTTGGGGCTCTACGAGCAGTACTTC.